The 8 T cell receptor beta chains given below trace back to one sample, sequenced in a study of control samples from healthy donors and cancer patients. Only in-frame clones appear in the TCRdb table, and some are missing; sequencing was by immunoSEQ multiplex PCR. The sample includes 130,000 to 150,000 clones, more than 85% seen only once; the top ten take about 9%. The sequenced sample consisted of blood. The receptors shown here come from a woman aged 25 to 39 in good health.

This rearrangement joins TRBV9 to TRBJ1-1; D gene uncertain. CDR3 size: 15 residues. Trimming left V 2 bases short and J 0 bases short, with 11 bases between. Looked up from germline, CDR1 is SGDLS and CDR2 is YYNGEE. The chain's CDR3 is CASSVTTEMNTEAFF. CDR3 in DNA: TGTGCCAGCAGCGTCACGACTGAAATGAACACTGAAGCTTTCTTT.

This chain uses TRBV27 with TRBJ1-2; tentatively, D is TRBD1 (6 bases). Germline CDR1 reads MNHEY; CDR2 reads SMNVEV (reference sequence). Deletions cut 2 bases from V and 7 bases from J, with 8 bases between. This CDR3 is 12 amino acids long. The CDR3 spells CASSLRGVGYTF. The CDR3 coding sequence is TGTGCCAGCAGTTTAAGGGGGGTTGGCTACACCTTC.

This clone has just one count. This chain links TRBV27 with TRBJ1-2, with 7 bases identical to TRBD1. The CDR3 runs to 14 residues. CDR1 is MNHEY, CDR2 SMNVEV, per germline (reference sequence). Losses at the gene ends were 8 bases for V and 4 bases for J; bases not matched to a gene: 10. The CDR3 region has the DNA TGTGCCAGCGCCACCCAGGGGGGACTCTATGGCTACACCTTC. This gives the protein CASATQGGLYGYTF.

V is TRBV2 and J is TRBJ2-3; D possibly uses TRBD1 or TRBD2 (6 bases each). Germline V lookup: CDR1 SNHLY, CDR2 FYNNEI. Trimming left V 3 bases short and J 3 bases short, with 10 bases between. CDR3 length: 14 residues. The DNA for the CDR3 is TGTGCCAGCAGTGACAGGAGGGGGACAGATACGCAGTATTTT. It yields the protein CASSDRRGTDTQYF.

The chain carries TRBV30 and TRBJ1-1; 9 bases line up with TRBD1. Trimming removed 3 bases from V and 6 bases from J; junction bases left unmatched: 5. CDR1 GTSNPN and CDR2 SVGIG come from the germline V gene (reference sequence). The CDR3 has 13 residues. The CDR3 DNA reads as TGTGCCTGGAGGGGACAGGGCACGGCTGAAGCTTTCTTT. Translated: CAWRGQGTAEAFF.

The chain joins TRBV5-1 to TRBJ2-5, with D tentatively TRBD1 or TRBD2 (5 bases each). The CDR3 is 14 amino acids. From germline, CDR1 is SGHRS and CDR2 YFSETQ. Trimming cost V 4 bases and J 1 base, with 11 bases left between them. CDR3 in amino acids: CASSAGTVQETQYF. In DNA, the CDR3 is TGCGCCAGCAGCGCCGGGACGGTCCAAGAGACCCAGTACTTC.

Details on this clone: The same CDR3 arises from other DNA sequences in this sample as well. The chain is built from TRBV5-1 and TRBJ2-3; tentative D call: TRBD2 (6 bases). The CDR3 is 15 residues long. V was cut by 0 bases and J by 1 base, with 9 bases left in between. Germline-derived CDR1 and CDR2 are SGHRS and YFSETQ. CDR3 loop: CASSLGRGGTDTQYF. CDR3 sequence (DNA): TGCGCCAGCAGCTTGGGGCGGGGTGGCACAGATACGCAGTATTTT.

This clone has more than one count but fewer than ten. V gene TRBV11-1 combines with J gene TRBJ1-1; D may be TRBD1 (5 bases). There are 15 residues in the CDR3. V was clipped by 4 bases and J by 6 bases, with 18 bases between them. Germline CDR1 reads SGHAT; CDR2 reads FQDESV (reference sequence). CDR3 DNA: TGTGCCAGCAGCTCTCTTAGTCAGGGTTCAGCTGAAGCTTTCTTT. This encodes CASSSLSQGSAEAFF.